Below are 9 T cell receptor beta chains sequenced from a single sample in a study of cytomegalovirus exposure and HLA in healthy donors. Both 60 Vbeta primers and 13 Jbeta primers went into the PCR. TCRdb's table, derived via immunoSEQ multiplex PCR, lists solely in-frame clones and lacks some. Here the sample table reports 80,000 or so clones. The material sequenced was PBMCs. The receptor source for this set is a man aged 50 or older in good health and CMV-seropositive.

The J gene is TRBJ2-1, the V gene TRBV2, with D possibly TRBD2 on 5 matching bases. V was clipped by 3 bases and J by 8 bases, with 17 bases between them. Germline V gene data show CDR1 as SNHLY and CDR2 as FYNNEI. CDR3 size: 15 residues. The CDR3 loop reads CASSDSRGSWDEQFF. DNA for the CDR3: TGTGCCAGCAGTGATAGTCGGGGATCCTGGGATGAGCAGTTCTTC. Looking up the rest from reference TRBV2 and TRBJ2-1 gives the full variable domain: EPEVTQTPSHQVTQMGQEVILRCVPISNHLYFYWYRQILGQKVEFLVSFYNNEISEKSEIFDDQFSVERPDGSNFTLKIRSTKLEDSAMYFCASSDSRGSWDEQFFGPGTRLTVL.

This chain links TRBV5-1 with TRBJ1-2; no definite D call. The CDR3 is 12 residues long. CDR1 SGHRS and CDR2 YFSETQ come from the germline V gene. The ends were cut back, 0 bases at V and 6 bases at J, with 6 bases in the middle. The CDR3 nucleotides read TGCGCCAGCAGCTTGGGTATAGATGGCTACACCTTC. Its protein is CASSLGIDGYTF.

The chain uses TRBV5-1 and TRBJ2-5; a possible D gene is TRBD2 (7 bases). Trimming pared 0 bases from V and 9 bases from J, leaving 24 bases between. This CDR3 is 17 amino acids long. Germline V gene lookup returns CDR1 SGHRS and CDR2 YFSETQ. The CDR3 loop is CASSLAGGGHTSTAQYF. DNA of the CDR3: TGCGCCAGCAGCTTGGCTGGGGGGGGACATACCTCAACGGCCCAGTACTTC. The full variable domain, in which reference TRBV5-1 and TRBJ2-5 provide the parts outside the CDR3, is KAGVTQTPRYLIKTRGQQVTLSCSPISGHRSVSWYQQTPGQGLQFLFEYFSETQRNKGNFPGRFSGRQFSNSRSEMNVSTLELGDSALYLCASSLAGGGHTSTAQYFGPGTRLLVL.

The rearrangement joins TRBV4-1 to TRBJ1-5; no definite D call. The CDR3 loop spans 14 amino acids. Germline V gene sequence: CDR1 MGHRA, CDR2 YSYEKL. Trimming left V 0 bases short and J 2 bases short, with 5 bases between. CDR3 nucleotide sequence: TGCGCCAGCAGCCAAGACCCGGGCAATCAGCCCCAGCATTTT. Translation: CASSQDPGNQPQHF.

The V and J genes are TRBV5-1 and TRBJ1-2; D gene ambiguous. Trimming pared 1 base from V and 6 bases from J, leaving 7 bases between. Germline V gene lookup returns CDR1 SGHRS and CDR2 YFSETQ. The CDR3 is 12 residues long. The CDR3 here is CASSLFADGYTF. As DNA, the CDR3 is TGCGCCAGCAGCTTGTTCGCAGATGGCTACACCTTC.

The chain is built from TRBV2 and TRBJ1-1; no clear D. In germline, CDR1 is SNHLY, CDR2 FYNNEI. The CDR3 extends over 14 amino acids. The germline V and J ends were trimmed by 2 bases and 8 bases, with 15 bases remaining between them. The CDR3 sequence: CASSESSSPGEAFF. The CDR3 DNA reads TGTGCCAGCAGTGAATCATCGTCCCCCGGGGAAGCTTTCTTT.

The chain has TRBV28 and TRBJ1-1; 9 nucleotides line up with TRBD1. The CDR3 has 16 residues. V shed 2 bases and J 5 bases; nucleotides not matched to a gene: 9. Germline CDR1 is MDHEN and CDR2 is SYDVKM. CDR3 residues: CASSLRDRASGTEAFF. The CDR3 DNA sequence: TGTGCCAGCAGTTTAAGGGACAGGGCATCGGGGACTGAAGCTTTCTTT.

The rearrangement links TRBV28 to TRBJ2-2; the match to TRBD2 covers 7 bases. CDR1 and CDR2 from the germline V gene are MDHEN and SYDVKM. The CDR3 runs 15 residues. Trimming at V came to 2 bases and at J to 6 bases, leaving 6 bases not matched to a gene. CDR3 in DNA: TGTGCCAGCAGTTTAGCGGGAGATGTGGCCGGGGAGCTGTTTTTT. As protein: CASSLAGDVAGELFF.

The V and J genes are TRBV29-1 and TRBJ2-5; 7 bases are shared with TRBD2. Judging by the DNA end, TRBJ2-7 fits better; the J call may be wrong. CDR1 SQVTM and CDR2 ANQGSEA come from the germline V gene. This CDR3 has 12 amino acids. The CDR3 coding sequence is TGCAGCGTTGGGGGGGGAACCTACGAGCAGTACTTC. Its protein product is CSVGGGTYEQYF.